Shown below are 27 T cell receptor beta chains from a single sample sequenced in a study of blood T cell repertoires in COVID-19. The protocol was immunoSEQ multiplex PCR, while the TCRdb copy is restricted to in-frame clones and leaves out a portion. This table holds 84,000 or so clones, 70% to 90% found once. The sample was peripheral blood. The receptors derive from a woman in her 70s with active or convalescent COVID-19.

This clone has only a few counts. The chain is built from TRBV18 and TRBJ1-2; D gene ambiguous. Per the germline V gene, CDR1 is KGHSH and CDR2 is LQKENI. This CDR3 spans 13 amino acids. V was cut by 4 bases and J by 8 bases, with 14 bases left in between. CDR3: CASSRREDGGYTF. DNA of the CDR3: TGTGCCAGCTCACGACGCGAGGATGGGGGCTACACCTTC.

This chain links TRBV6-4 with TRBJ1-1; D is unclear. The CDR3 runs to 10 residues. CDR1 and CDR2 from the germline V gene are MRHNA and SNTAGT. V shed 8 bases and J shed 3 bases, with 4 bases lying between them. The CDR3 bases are TGTGCCAGCGAGGACACTGAAGCTTTCTTT. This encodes CASEDTEAFF.

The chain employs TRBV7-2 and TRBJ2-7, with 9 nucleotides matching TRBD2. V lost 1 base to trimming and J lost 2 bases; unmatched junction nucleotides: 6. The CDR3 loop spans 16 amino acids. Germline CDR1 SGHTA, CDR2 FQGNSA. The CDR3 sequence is CASSLGRAGGTYEQYF. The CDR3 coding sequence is TGTGCCAGCAGCTTAGGACGCGCGGGGGGGACCTACGAGCAGTACTTC.

The CDR3 DNA follows: TGTGCCAGCTCCGCGGGGGGCAATTATAATTCACCCCTCCACTTT. It encodes CASSAGGNYNSPLHF. V and J are TRBV18 and TRBJ1-6, with D perhaps TRBD1 (6 bases). V lost 6 bases to trimming and J lost 4 bases, with 13 bases between them. Germline CDR1 reads KGHSH; CDR2 reads LQKENI. There are 15 residues in the CDR3.

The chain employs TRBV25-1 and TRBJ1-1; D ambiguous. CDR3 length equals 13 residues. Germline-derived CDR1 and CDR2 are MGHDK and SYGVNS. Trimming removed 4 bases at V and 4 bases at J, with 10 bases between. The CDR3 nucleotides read TGTGCCAGCAGTGGACTTCAAGGCACTGAAGCTTTCTTT. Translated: CASSGLQGTEAFF.

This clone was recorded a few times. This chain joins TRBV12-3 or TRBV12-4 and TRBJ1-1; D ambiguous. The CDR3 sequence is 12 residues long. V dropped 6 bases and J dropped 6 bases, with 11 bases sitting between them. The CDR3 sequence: CASREGSAEAFF. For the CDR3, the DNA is TGTGCCAGCAGAGAAGGTAGCGCTGAAGCTTTCTTT.

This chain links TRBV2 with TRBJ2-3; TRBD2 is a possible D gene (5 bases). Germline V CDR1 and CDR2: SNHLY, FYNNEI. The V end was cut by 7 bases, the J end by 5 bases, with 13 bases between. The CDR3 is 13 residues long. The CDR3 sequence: CASNKDAGDTQYF. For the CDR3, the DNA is TGTGCCAGCAACAAGGACGCGGGAGATACGCAGTATTTT.

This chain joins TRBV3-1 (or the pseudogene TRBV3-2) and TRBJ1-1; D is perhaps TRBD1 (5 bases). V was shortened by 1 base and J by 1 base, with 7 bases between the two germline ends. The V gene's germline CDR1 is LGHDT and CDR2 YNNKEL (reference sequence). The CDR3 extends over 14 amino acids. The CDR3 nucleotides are TGTGCCAGCAGCCAAGGGGGCGGGAACACTGAAGCTTTCTTT. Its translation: CASSQGGGNTEAFF.

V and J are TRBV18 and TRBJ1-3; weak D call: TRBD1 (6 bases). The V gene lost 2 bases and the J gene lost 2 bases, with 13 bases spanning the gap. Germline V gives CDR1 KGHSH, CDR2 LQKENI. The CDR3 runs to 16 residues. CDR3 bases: TGTGCCAGCTCACCAGCCGGACAGCCGGCTGGAAACACCATATATTTT. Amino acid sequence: CASSPAGQPAGNTIYF.

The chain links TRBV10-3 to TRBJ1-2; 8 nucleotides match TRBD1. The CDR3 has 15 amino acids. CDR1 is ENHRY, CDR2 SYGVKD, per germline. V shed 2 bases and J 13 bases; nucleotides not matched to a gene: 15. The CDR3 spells CAISENPGQGGNSTF. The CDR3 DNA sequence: TGTGCCATCAGTGAGAACCCCGGACAGGGCGGAAATTCCACCTTC.

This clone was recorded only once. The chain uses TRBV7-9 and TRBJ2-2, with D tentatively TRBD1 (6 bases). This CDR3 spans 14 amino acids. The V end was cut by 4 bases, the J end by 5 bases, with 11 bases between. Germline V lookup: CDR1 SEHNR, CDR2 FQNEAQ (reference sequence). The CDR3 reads CASSSEQGTGELFF. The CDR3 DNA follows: TGTGCCAGCAGCTCAGAACAGGGTACCGGGGAGCTGTTTTTT.

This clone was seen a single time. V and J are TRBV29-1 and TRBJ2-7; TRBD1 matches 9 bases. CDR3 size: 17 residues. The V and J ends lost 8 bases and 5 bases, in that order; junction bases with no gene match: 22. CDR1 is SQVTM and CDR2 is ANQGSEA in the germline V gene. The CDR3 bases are TGCAGCTGTCCTTGTCCAATACCGGGACAGGGTTCCCACGAGCAGTACTTC. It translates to CSCPCPIPGQGSHEQYF.

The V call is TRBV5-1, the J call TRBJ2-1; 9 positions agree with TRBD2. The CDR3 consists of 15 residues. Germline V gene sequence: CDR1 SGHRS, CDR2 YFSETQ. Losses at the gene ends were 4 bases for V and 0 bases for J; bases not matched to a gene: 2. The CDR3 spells CASSISGGSYNEQFF. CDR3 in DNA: TGCGCCAGCAGCATTAGCGGGGGCTCCTACAATGAGCAGTTCTTC. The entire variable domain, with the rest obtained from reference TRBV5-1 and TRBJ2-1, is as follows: KAGVTQTPRYLIKTRGQQVTLSCSPISGHRSVSWYQQTPGQGLQFLFEYFSETQRNKGNFPGRFSGRQFSNSRSEMNVSTLELGDSALYLCASSISGGSYNEQFFGPGTRLTVL.

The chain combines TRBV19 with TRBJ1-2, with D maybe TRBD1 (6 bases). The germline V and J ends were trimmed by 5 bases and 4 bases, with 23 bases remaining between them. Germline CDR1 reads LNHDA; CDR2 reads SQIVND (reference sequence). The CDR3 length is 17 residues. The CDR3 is CASSRGLGPGAIYGYTF. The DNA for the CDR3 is TGTGCCAGTAGTCGTGGACTGGGACCAGGGGCCATCTATGGCTACACCTTC. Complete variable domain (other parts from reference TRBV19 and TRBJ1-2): DGGITQSPKYLFRKEGQNVTLSCEQNLNHDAMYWYRQDPGQGLRLIYYSQIVNDFQKGDIAEGYSVSREKKESFPLTVTSAQKNPTAFYLCASSRGLGPGAIYGYTFGSGTRLTVV.

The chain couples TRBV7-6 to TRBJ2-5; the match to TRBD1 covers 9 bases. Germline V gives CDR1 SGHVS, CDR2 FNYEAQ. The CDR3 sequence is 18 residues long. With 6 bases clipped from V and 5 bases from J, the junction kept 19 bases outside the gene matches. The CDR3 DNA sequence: TGTGCCAGCAGTCGGGACAGGGTATCGTTGTCCCGAGTGGAGACCCAGTACTTC. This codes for CASSRDRVSLSRVETQYF. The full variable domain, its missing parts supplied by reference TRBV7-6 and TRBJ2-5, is GAGVSQSPRYKVTKRGQDVALRCDPISGHVSLYWYRQALGQGPEFLTYFNYEAQQDKSGLPNDRFSAERPEGSISTLTIQRTEQRDSAMYRCASSRDRVSLSRVETQYFGPGTRLLVL.

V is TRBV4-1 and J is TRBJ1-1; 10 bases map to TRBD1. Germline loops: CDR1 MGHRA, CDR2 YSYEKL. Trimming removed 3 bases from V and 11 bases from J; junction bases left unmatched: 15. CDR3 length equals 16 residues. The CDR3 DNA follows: TGCGCCAGCAGCCAGTCAAGGGTTGACAGGGGGCGATACGCTTTCTTT. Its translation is CASSQSRVDRGRYAFF.

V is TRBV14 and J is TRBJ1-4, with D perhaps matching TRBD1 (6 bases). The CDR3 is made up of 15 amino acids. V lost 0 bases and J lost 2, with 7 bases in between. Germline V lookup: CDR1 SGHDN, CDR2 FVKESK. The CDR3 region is CASSQERGTNEKLFF. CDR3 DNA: TGTGCCAGCAGCCAAGAGAGGGGGACTAATGAAAAACTGTTTTTT.

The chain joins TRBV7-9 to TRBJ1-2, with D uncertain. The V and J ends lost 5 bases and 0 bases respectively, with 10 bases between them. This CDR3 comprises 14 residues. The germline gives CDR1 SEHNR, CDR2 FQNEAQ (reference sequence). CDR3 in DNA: TGTGCCAGCAGCCGAGAACAGTCTAACTATGGCTACACCTTC. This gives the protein CASSREQSNYGYTF.

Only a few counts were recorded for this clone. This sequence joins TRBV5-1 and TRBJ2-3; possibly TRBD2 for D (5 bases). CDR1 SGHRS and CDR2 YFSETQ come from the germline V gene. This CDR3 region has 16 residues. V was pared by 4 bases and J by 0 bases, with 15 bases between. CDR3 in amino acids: CASSPHEGMSTDTQYF. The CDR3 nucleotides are TGCGCCAGCAGCCCGCATGAGGGCATGAGCACAGATACGCAGTATTTT.

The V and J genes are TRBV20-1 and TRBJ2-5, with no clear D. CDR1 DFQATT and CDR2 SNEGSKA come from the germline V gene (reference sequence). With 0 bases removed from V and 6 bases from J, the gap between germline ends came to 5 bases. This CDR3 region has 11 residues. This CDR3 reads CSARDQKTQYF. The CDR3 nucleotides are TGCAGTGCTAGAGATCAGAAGACCCAGTACTTC.

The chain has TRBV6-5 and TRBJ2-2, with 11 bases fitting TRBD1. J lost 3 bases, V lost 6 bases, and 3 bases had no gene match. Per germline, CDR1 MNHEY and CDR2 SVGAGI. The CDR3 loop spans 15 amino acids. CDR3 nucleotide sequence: TGTGCCAGCAGGCGGACAGGGGGCGACACCGGGGAGCTGTTTTTT. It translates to CASRRTGGDTGELFF.

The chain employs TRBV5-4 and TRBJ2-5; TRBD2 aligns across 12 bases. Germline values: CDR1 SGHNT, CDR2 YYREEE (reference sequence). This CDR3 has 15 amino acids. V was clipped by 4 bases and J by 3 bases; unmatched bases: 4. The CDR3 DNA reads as TGTGCCAGCAGCCTGAGACTAGCGGGGGAAGAGACCCAGTACTTC. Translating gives CASSLRLAGEETQYF.

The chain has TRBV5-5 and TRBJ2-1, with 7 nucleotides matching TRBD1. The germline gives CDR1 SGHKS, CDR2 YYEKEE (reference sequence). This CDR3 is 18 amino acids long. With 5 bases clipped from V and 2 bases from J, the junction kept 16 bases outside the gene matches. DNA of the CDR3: TGTGCCAGCAGTGCGGCGTTAGTAGGGACAGTAGCCTACAATGAGCAGTTCTTC. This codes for CASSAALVGTVAYNEQFF.

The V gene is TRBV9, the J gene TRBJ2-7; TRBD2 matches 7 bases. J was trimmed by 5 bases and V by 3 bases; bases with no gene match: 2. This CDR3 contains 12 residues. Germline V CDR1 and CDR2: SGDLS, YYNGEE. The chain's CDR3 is CASSGGRDEQYF. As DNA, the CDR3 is TGTGCCAGCAGCGGGGGGAGGGACGAGCAGTACTTC. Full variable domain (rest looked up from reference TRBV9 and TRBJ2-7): DSGVTQTPKHLITATGQRVTLRCSPRSGDLSVYWYQQSLDQGLQFLIQYYNGEERAKGNILERFSAQQFPDLHSELNLSSLELGDSALYFCASSGGRDEQYFGPGTRLTVT.

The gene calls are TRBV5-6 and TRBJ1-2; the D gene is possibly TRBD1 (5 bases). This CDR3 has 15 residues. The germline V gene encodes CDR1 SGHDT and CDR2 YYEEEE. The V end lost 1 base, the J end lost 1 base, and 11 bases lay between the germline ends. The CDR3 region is CASSLSGRVNYGYTF. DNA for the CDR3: TGTGCCAGCAGCTTGTCGGGCAGGGTTAACTATGGCTACACCTTC.

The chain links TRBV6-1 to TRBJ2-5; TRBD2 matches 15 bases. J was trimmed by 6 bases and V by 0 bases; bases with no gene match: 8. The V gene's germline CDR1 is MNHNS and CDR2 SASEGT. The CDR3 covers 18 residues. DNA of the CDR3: TGTGCCAGCAGTGAAGCACGGACTAGCGGGGGGGCCCGAAAGACCCAGTACTTC. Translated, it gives CASSEARTSGGARKTQYF.

CDR3 in amino acids: CASSLVTGGIYEQYF. The DNA of the CDR3 is TGTGCCAGCAGCTTAGTGACAGGGGGTATCTACGAGCAGTACTTC. This rearrangement joins TRBV11-2 to TRBJ2-7, with TRBD1 identical over 9 bases. Trimming took 1 base from V and 3 from J; bases not matched to a gene: 4. The germline CDR1 and CDR2 sequences are SGHAT and FQNNGV. This CDR3 has 15 residues.